In its sample, the clone carrying this T cell receptor beta chain was seen a few times. Its antigen is currently unknown. V was pared by 6 bases and J by 9 bases, with 24 bases between. The CDR3 totals 16 residues. The sample originates from a study of T cells after yellow fever vaccination. Study findings and constraints: At around 95% for CD4 and over 80% for CD8, most primary-vaccination clones showed up again after the booster. A weaker secondary response peaked on day 5, the primary on day 15.

5'RACE template switching added a universal primer site and UMIs to TCR cDNA. TCRdb redid the calling of the 5' RACE reads with MiXCR, one entry per CDR3 protein. The sample lists about 630,000 distinct CDR3 sequences, 9% to 15% occurring once. The receptor comes from a man aged 25 to 40 who received the YFV17D yellow fever vaccine. V usage is TRBV12-3 or TRBV12-4 and J usage is TRBJ2-1; possibly TRBD2 for D (5 bases). The source material was PBMCs, sampled on the day of the yellow fever booster vaccination. CDR3 sequence: CASRASTETRRGEQFF. The CDR3 bases are TGTGCCAGCAGAGCTTCGACCGAAACTCGTCGGGGTGAGCAGTTCTTC.